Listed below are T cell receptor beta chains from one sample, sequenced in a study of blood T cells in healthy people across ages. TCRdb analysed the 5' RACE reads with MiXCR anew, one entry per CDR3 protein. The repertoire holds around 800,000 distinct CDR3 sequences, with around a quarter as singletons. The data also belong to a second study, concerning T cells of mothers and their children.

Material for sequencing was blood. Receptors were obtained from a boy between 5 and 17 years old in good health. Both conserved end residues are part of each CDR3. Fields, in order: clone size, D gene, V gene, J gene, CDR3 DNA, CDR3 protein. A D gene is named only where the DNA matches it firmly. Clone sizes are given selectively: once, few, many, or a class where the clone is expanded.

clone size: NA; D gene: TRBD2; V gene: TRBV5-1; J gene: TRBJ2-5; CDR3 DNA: TGCGCCAGCAGCCCAGCGGGGGGGTACCAAGAGACCCAGTACTTC; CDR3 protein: CASSPAGGYQETQYF
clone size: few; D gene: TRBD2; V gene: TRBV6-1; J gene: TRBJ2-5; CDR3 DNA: TGTGCCAGCAGTGCGGGACTAGCGGGGGGGTCGGAGACCCAGTACTTC; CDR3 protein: CASSAGLAGGSETQYF
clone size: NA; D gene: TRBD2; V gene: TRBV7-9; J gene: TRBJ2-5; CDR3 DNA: TGTGCCAGCAGCCATTCGGGAGGGACCCAGTACTTC; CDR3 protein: CASSHSGGTQYF
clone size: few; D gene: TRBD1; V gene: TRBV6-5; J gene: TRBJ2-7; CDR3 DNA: TGTGCCAGCAGTTCCTACAGGGGGATGGGATACGAGCAGTACTTC; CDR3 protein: CASSSYRGMGYEQYF
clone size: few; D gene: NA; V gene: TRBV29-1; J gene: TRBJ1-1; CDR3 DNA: TGCAGCGTTATGGGGGCGGCCACTGAAGCTTTCTTT; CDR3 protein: CSVMGAATEAFF
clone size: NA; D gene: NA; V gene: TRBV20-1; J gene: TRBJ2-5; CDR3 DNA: TGCAGTGCTAGAGGCCTGACGGGACTCGAGGTGGAGACCCAGTACTTC; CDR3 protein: CSARGLTGLEVETQYF
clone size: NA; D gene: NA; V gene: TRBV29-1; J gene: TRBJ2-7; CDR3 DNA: TGCAGCGTGCGACAGGGAGGCTACGAGCAGTACTTC; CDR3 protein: CSVRQGGYEQYF
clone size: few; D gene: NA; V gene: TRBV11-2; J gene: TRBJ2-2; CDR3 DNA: TGTGCCAGCAGCTCTTTTCGAAATCAGAACACCGGGGAGCTGTTTTTT; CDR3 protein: CASSSFRNQNTGELFF
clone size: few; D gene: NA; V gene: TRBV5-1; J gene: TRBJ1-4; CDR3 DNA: TGCGCCAGCACCCAGGGTCGCGGAATGGAAAAACTGTTTTTT; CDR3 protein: CASTQGRGMEKLFF
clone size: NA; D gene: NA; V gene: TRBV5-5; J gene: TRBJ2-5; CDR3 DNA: TGTGCCAGCAGCTTTTTTGCGACAGGCGAAGAGACCCAGTACTTC; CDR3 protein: CASSFFATGEETQYF
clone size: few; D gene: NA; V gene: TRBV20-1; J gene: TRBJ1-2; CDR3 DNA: TGCAGTGCTAGAGATGTGGAGGACTATGGCTACACCTTC; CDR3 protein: CSARDVEDYGYTF
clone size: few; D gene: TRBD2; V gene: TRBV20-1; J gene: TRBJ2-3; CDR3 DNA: TGCAGTGCTAGAGACAGTAGCGGGGGAAACACAGATACGCAGTATTTT; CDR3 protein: CSARDSSGGNTDTQYF
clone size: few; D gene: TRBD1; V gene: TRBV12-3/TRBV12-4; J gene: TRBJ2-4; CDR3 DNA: TGTGCCAGCAGTGCCCGGGACAGGGGACCCCTCAACGTTCAGTACTTC; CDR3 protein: CASSARDRGPLNVQYF
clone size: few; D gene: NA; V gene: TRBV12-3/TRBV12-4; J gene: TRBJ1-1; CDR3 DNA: TGTGCCAGCAGTTGGGACACGGTTACCGCGGAAGCTTTCTTT; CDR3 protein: CASSWDTVTAEAFF
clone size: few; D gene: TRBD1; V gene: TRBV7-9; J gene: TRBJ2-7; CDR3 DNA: TGTGCCAGCAGCTCGACGGACAGGGGAGACTACGAGCAGTACTTC; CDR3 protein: CASSSTDRGDYEQYF
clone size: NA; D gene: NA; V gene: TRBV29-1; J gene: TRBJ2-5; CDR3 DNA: TGCAGCCCCCGGGACGTCCAAGAGACCCAGTACTTC; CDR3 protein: CSPRDVQETQYF
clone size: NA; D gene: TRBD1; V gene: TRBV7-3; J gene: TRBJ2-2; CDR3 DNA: TGTGCCAGCAGCCCGACAGGGCCCGGGGAGCTGTTTTTT; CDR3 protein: CASSPTGPGELFF
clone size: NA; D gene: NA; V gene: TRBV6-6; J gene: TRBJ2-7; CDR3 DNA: TGTGCCAGCAGTCCACTAGGGGACTACGAGCAGTACTTC; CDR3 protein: CASSPLGDYEQYF
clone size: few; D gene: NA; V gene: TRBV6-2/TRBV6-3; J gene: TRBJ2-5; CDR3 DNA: TGTGCCAGGCCTCAAGAGACCCAGTACTTC; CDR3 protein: CARPQETQYF
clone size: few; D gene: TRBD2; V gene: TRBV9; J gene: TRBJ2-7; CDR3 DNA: TGTGCCAGCAGCGTATGGGGGGAGGGCGAGCAGTACTTC; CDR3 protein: CASSVWGEGEQYF